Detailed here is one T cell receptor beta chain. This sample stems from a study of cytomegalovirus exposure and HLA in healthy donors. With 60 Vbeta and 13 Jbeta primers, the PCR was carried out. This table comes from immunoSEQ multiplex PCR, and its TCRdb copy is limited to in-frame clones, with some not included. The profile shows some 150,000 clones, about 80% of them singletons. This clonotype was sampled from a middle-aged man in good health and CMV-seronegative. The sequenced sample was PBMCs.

The CDR3 region is CASSSTGASSYEQYF. CDR3 nucleotides: TGTGCCAGCAGCTCGACAGGGGCCAGCTCCTACGAGCAGTACTTC. This sequence joins TRBV7-9 and TRBJ2-7, with 8 bases lining up with TRBD1. Trimming took 4 bases from V and 0 from J; bases not matched to a gene: 5. In germline, CDR1 is SEHNR, CDR2 FQNEAQ (reference sequence). This CDR3 is 15 amino acids long. Filled out from reference TRBV7-9 and TRBJ2-7, the complete variable domain reads DTGVSQNPRHKITKRGQNVTFRCDPISEHNRLYWYRQTLGQGPEFLTYFQNEAQLEKSRLLSDRFSAERPKGSFSTLEIQRTEQGDSAMYLCASSSTGASSYEQYFGPGTRLTVT.